This T cell receptor (beta chain) was observed in a study of technical replicates of blood from a few donors. Data came from immunoSEQ multiplex PCR; TCRdb stores just in-frame clones and leaves some out. The data show 67,000 or so clones, around nine tenths seen once. The ends were cut back, 6 bases at V and 4 bases at J, with 9 bases in the middle. Germline V gene data show CDR1 as MNHEY and CDR2 as SVGAGI. The CDR3 totals 13 residues. This sequence was found in a human donor in good health. This chain connects TRBV6-5 to TRBJ2-2; no firm D call. Sequences were obtained from T cells isolated from PBMCs. The CDR3 DNA is TGTGCCAGCAGAGACAAACTCACCGGGGAGCTGTTTTTT. Amino acids: CASRDKLTGELFF.